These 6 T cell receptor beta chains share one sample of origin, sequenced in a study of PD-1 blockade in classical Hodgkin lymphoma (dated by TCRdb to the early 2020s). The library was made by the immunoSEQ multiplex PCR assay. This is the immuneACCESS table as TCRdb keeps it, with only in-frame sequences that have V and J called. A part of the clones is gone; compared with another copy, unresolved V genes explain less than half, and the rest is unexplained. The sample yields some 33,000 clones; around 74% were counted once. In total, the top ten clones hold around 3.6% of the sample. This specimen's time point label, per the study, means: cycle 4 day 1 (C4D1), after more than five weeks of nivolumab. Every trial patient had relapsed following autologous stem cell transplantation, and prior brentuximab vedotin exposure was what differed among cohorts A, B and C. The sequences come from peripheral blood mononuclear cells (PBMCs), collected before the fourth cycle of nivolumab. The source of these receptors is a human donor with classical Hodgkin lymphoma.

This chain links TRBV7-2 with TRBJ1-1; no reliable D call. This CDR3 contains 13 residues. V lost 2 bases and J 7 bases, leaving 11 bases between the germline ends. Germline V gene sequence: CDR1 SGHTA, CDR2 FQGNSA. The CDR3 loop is CASSLYLGIEAFF. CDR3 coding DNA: TGTGCCAGCAGCTTATATTTGGGGATTGAAGCTTTCTTT.

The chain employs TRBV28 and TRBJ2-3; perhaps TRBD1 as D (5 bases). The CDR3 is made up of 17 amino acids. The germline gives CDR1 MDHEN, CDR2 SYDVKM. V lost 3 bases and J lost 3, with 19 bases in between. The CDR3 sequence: CASSFRAQTDSTDTQYF. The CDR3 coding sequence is TGTGCCAGCAGTTTCCGGGCTCAAACTGACAGTACAGATACGCAGTATTTT.

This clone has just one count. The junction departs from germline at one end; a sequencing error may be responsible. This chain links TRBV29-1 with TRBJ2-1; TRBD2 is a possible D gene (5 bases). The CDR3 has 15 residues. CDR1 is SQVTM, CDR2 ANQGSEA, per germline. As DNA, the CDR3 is TGCAGCGTGGAAGGCCCCGCGGGTGGCTACAATGAGCAGTTCTTC. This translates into CSVEGPAGGYNEQFF.

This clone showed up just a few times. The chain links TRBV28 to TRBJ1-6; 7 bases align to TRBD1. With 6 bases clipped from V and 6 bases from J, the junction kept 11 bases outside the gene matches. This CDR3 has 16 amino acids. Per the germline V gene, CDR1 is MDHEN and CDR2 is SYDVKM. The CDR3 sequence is CASSPRQGASNSPLHF. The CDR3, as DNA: TGTGCCAGCAGCCCGAGACAGGGAGCGAGTAATTCACCCCTCCACTTT.

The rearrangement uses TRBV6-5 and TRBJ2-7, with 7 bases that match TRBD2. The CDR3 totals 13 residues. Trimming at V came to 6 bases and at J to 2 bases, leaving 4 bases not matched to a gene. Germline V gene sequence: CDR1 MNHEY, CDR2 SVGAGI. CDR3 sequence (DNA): TGTGCCAGCAGGGAGGGAGGGACCTACGAGCAGTACTTC. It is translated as CASREGGTYEQYF.

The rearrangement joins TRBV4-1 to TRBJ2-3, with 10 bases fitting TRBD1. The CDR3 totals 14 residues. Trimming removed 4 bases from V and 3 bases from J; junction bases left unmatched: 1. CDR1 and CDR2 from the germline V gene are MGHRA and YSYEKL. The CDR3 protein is CASSLGQGTDTQYF. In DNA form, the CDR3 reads TGCGCCAGCAGCCTGGGACAGGGGACAGATACGCAGTATTTT.